Listed below are T cell receptor beta chains from one sample, sequenced in a study of patients and donors after allogeneic stem cell transplantation. TCRdb reprocessed the RT-PCR reads with MiXCR, giving one entry per CDR3 protein. The data contain some 880,000 distinct CDR3 sequences, more than 15% of them singletons. The specimen sequenced was blood, either unsorted or a sorted T cell fraction (not recorded which). These receptor sequences come from a human donor who was either an allogeneic HSCT recipient or a stem cell or donor lymphocyte infusion donor (not recorded which). It is not recorded whose cells these are; they may come from a transplant donor. Each CDR3 is given with its conserved first and last residue. A D gene is named only where the DNA matches it firmly. Clone size is given for some rows only: seen once, a few or many times, or a class if the clone is expanded.

TRBJ1-5,few,.,TRBV12-3/TRBV12-4,CASSYDPPDSNQPQHF,TGTGCCAGCAGCTATGACCCCCCCGATAGCAATCAGCCCCAGCATTTT
TRBJ2-1,few,.,TRBV12-5,CASGLVIFNEQFF,TGTGCTAGTGGTTTGGTAATCTTTAATGAGCAGTTCTTC
TRBJ2-5,many,.,TRBV5-1,CASSPSGEETQYF,TGTGCCAGCAGCCCCTCGGGGGAAGAGACCCAGTACTTC
TRBJ2-7,.,TRBD2,TRBV5-1,CASSVTSGSVSYEQYF,TGCGCCAGCAGCGTTACTAGCGGGTCTGTCTCCTACGAGCAGTACTTC
TRBJ2-7,.,.,TRBV10-3,CAISESTHTLYEEQYF,TGTGCCATCAGTGAGTCGACCCACACCCTCTACGAAGAGCAGTACTTC
TRBJ1-5,.,.,TRBV27,CASSPLGRNNQPQHF,TGTGCCAGCAGTCCCCTAGGGCGTAACAATCAGCCCCAGCATTTT
TRBJ2-7,.,.,TRBV27,CASSLLEGSEQYF,TGTGCCAGCAGTTTACTCGAGGGCTCCGAGCAGTACTTC
TRBJ2-7,.,TRBD1,TRBV4-3,CASSQPGTGDYEQYF,TGCGCCAGCAGCCAACCCGGGACAGGGGATTACGAGCAGTACTTC
TRBJ1-1,.,.,TRBV6-2/TRBV6-3,CASSYSTWNTEAFF,TGTGCCAGCAGTTACTCGACGTGGAACACTGAAGCTTTCTTT
TRBJ2-3,.,.,TRBV30,CAWRHYLTKDTQYF,TGTGCCTGGAGACACTACCTTACCAAGGATACGCAGTATTTT
TRBJ2-3,once,TRBD1,TRBV7-6,CASSGTGLADTQYF,TGTGCCAGCAGCGGGACAGGGTTGGCAGATACGCAGTATTTT
TRBJ2-5,few,.,TRBV20-1,CSARDSQGYEETQYF,TGCAGTGCTAGAGATTCCCAGGGTTATGAAGAGACCCAGTACTTC
TRBJ2-1,few,.,TRBV24-1,CATSFGFYNEQFF,TGTGCCACCAGTTTTGGGTTCTACAATGAGCAGTTCTTC
TRBJ1-2,few,.,TRBV11-2,CASSLDLGFPGNYNYGYTF,TGTGCCAGCAGCTTAGATCTGGGGTTTCCGGGGAACTACAACTATGGCTACACCTTC
TRBJ1-1,few,.,TRBV20-1,CSARNPLGTPEAFF,TGCAGTGCTAGAAATCCCCTCGGCACGCCTGAAGCTTTCTTT
TRBJ2-7,few,.,TRBV10-3,CAIRGTALYEQYF,TGTGCCATCCGGGGCACAGCCCTCTACGAGCAGTACTTC
TRBJ2-7,.,.,TRBV4-1,CASSQDGGAVYEQYF,TGCGCCAGCAGCCAAGATGGGGGAGCGGTCTACGAGCAGTACTTC
TRBJ1-5,many,.,TRBV6-4,CASSSDGDNQPQHF,TGTGCCAGCAGCAGTGACGGGGATAATCAGCCCCAGCATTTT
TRBJ2-3,few,TRBD2,TRBV5-1,CASSLEILASSTDTQYF,TGCGCCAGCAGCTTGGAGATACTAGCGTCTAGCACAGATACGCAGTATTTT
TRBJ2-7,.,TRBD2,TRBV7-9,CVSSRLAGQGEQYF,TGTGTCAGCAGTCGACTAGCGGGACAAGGCGAGCAGTACTTC
TRBJ1-2,.,.,TRBV6-1,CASRSPLTYGYTF,TGTGCCAGCCGCTCACCTCTGACGTATGGCTACACCTTC
TRBJ2-5,many,TRBD2,TRBV27,CASSLGISGGETQYF,TGTGCCAGCAGTTTAGGGATTAGCGGGGGTGAGACCCAGTACTTC
TRBJ2-7,few,.,TRBV6-1,CASSGRGLLEQYF,TGTGCCAGCAGTGGCAGGGGTCTCCTCGAGCAGTACTTC
TRBJ2-2,.,.,TRBV9,CASSVVVNTGELFF,TGTGCCAGCAGCGTAGTCGTGAACACCGGGGAGCTGTTTTTT
TRBJ2-5,.,.,TRBV4-1,CASSQDHQRKGPETQYF,TGCGCCAGCAGCCAAGATCACCAGCGGAAGGGCCCAGAGACCCAGTACTTC
TRBJ1-3,few,TRBD1,TRBV5-1,CASSLAGTGKGNTIYF,TGCGCCAGCAGCTTGGCCGGGACAGGGAAAGGAAACACCATATATTTT
TRBJ1-3,.,.,TRBV5-1,CASQESGGNTIYF,TGCGCCAGCCAGGAGTCGGGAGGAAACACCATATATTTT
TRBJ2-6,.,.,TRBV5-1,CASRIRGANVLTF,TGCGCCAGCAGAATCCGAGGGGCCAACGTCCTGACTTTC
TRBJ1-2,.,.,TRBV29-1,CSVAVQAPGYTF,TGCAGCGTAGCCGTTCAGGCGCCGGGCTACACCTTC
TRBJ1-1,few,.,TRBV5-6,CASSLAPWRPGNTEAFF,TGTGCCAGCAGCTTGGCCCCTTGGAGGCCGGGGAACACTGAAGCTTTCTTT
TRBJ2-7,few,TRBD1,TRBV27,CASSLTGVPFEQYF,TGTGCCAGCAGTCTTACAGGGGTTCCTTTCGAGCAGTACTTC
TRBJ1-2,.,TRBD1,TRBV5-1,CASSSPGTGGGHTF,TGCGCCAGCAGCTCCCCTGGGACAGGGGGCGGACACACCTTC
TRBJ2-7,few,TRBD1,TRBV12-3/TRBV12-4,CASSFSEGQGGWEQYF,TGTGCCAGCAGTTTTAGTGAGGGACAGGGCGGTTGGGAGCAGTACTTC
TRBJ1-5,.,.,TRBV9,CASSVHQGNQPQHF,TGTGCCAGCAGCGTGCACCAGGGCAATCAGCCCCAGCATTTT
TRBJ2-3,few,.,TRBV29-1,CSVPPVGNDTQYF,TGCAGCGTCCCCCCAGTAGGGAATGATACGCAGTATTTT
TRBJ2-2,few,.,TRBV7-9,CASILNYRELTGELFF,TGTGCCAGCATCCTAAATTACAGGGAGTTGACCGGGGAGCTGTTTTTT
TRBJ1-1,.,.,TRBV6-5,CASSYLIWGGNTEAFF,TGTGCCAGCAGTTACCTTATTTGGGGGGGGAACACTGAAGCTTTCTTT
TRBJ2-3,.,.,TRBV4-2,CASSQIGPDTQYF,TGTGCCAGCAGCCAAATCGGGCCAGATACGCAGTATTTT
TRBJ1-1,.,TRBD1,TRBV7-9,CASSWTGAKNTEAFF,TGTGCCAGCAGCTGGACAGGGGCAAAGAACACTGAAGCTTTCTTT
TRBJ2-1,few,.,TRBV6-1,CASNGAHNEQFF,TGTGCCAGCAATGGCGCCCACAATGAGCAGTTCTTC
TRBJ1-1,many,.,TRBV15,CATSRGGLRAEAFF,TGTGCCACCAGCAGAGGAGGGCTGAGGGCTGAAGCTTTCTTT
TRBJ2-3,few,.,TRBV11-2,CASSLGQAVTDTQYF,TGTGCCAGCAGCTTAGGACAGGCAGTCACAGATACGCAGTATTTT
TRBJ2-7,.,TRBD1,TRBV5-1,CASSSAGTASYEQYF,TGCGCCAGCAGCTCGGCCGGGACAGCATCCTACGAGCAGTACTTC
TRBJ1-3,.,.,TRBV5-1,CASSLGSRGNSGNTIYF,TGCGCCAGCAGCTTGGGAAGTCGGGGAAACTCTGGAAACACCATATATTTT
TRBJ1-1,few,.,TRBV10-3,CAISDRTMNTEAFF,TGTGCCATCAGTGACAGGACCATGAACACTGAAGCTTTCTTT
TRBJ1-4,few,.,TRBV25-1,CASSEGERGLLEKLFF,TGTGCCAGCAGTGAAGGAGAAAGGGGCCTTCTAGAAAAACTGTTTTTT
TRBJ2-3,.,TRBD2,TRBV4-1,CASSPYLKAGGTDTQYF,TGCGCCAGCAGCCCATACTTAAAAGCGGGAGGCACAGATACGCAGTATTTT
TRBJ2-6,.,.,TRBV29-1,CSVGSPRPGANVLTF,TGCAGCGTTGGTTCACCGAGACCTGGGGCCAACGTCCTGACTTTC
TRBJ2-5,few,.,TRBV4-3,CASSQDISKGETQYF,TGCGCCAGCAGCCAAGACATCAGCAAGGGAGAGACCCAGTACTTC
TRBJ1-6,.,.,TRBV10-3,CAISREQGYNSPLHF,TGTGCCATCAGTCGGGAACAGGGCTATAATTCACCCCTCCACTTT
TRBJ2-2,.,.,TRBV27,CASSSTKPGELFF,TGTGCCAGCAGTTCGACCAAGCCCGGGGAGCTGTTTTTT
TRBJ1-1,few,.,TRBV7-3,CASSVLQVTEAFF,TGTGCCAGCAGCGTACTACAGGTGACTGAAGCTTTCTTT
TRBJ2-1,few,TRBD2,TRBV12-3/TRBV12-4,CASSPLAGGGDEQFF,TGTGCCAGCAGCCCACTAGCGGGAGGAGGAGATGAGCAGTTCTTC